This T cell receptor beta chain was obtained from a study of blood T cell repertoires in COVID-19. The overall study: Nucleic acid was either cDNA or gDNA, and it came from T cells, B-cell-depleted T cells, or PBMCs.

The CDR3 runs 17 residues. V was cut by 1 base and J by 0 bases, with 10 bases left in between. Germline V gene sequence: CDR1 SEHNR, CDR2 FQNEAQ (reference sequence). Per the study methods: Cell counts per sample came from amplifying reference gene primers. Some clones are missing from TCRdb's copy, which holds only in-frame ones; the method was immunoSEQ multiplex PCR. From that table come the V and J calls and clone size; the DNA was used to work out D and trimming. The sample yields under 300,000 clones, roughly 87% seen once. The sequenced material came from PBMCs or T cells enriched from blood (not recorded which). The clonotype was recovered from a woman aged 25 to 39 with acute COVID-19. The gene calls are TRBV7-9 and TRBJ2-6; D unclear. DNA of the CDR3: TGTGCCAGCAGCTTAGTAGGTAGCCCCTCTGGGGCCAACGTCCTGACTTTC. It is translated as CASSLVGSPSGANVLTF.